The entry below describes one T cell receptor beta chain. The data originate from a study of cytomegalovirus exposure and HLA in healthy donors. On the study more broadly: An earlier analysis identified 120 million or so unique TCR beta sequences in 150 million to 200 million T cells.

The PCR employed 60 Vbeta primers together with 13 Jbeta primers. This table comes from immunoSEQ multiplex PCR, and its TCRdb copy is limited to in-frame clones, with some not included. The sample has under 90,000 clones; less than 80% are singletons. Looked up from germline, CDR1 is SGHRS and CDR2 is YFSETQ. J gave up 7 bases and V 0 bases, and 15 bases lay outside the gene matches. The CDR3 runs to 17 residues. The sequencing input was PBMCs. V is TRBV5-1 and J is TRBJ1-2; 7 bases line up with TRBD1. This receptor was taken from a man aged 35 to 55 in good health and CMV-seropositive. CDR3: CASSLDGDSKLWGGYTF. DNA for the CDR3: TGCGCCAGCAGCTTGGATGGGGACAGCAAGCTTTGGGGTGGCTACACCTTC.